What follows are 28 T cell receptor beta chains derived from one specimen sequenced in a study of CDR3 diversity in severe acne. TCRdb reprocessed the PCR reads via MiXCR and lists one record per CDR3 protein. The sample records around 100,000 distinct CDR3 sequences, roughly half being singletons. Sequenced input: blood. All receptors come from a male donor with acne.

This clonotype was counted a few times. The rearrangement joins TRBV20-1 to TRBJ2-5, with a possible D match to TRBD1 (5 bases). The CDR3 loop spans 14 amino acids. V shed 1 base and J shed 4 bases, with 13 bases lying between them. CDR1 is DFQATT, CDR2 SNEGSKA, per germline (reference sequence). CDR3 sequence reads: CSARAPTVTETQYF. The CDR3 bases are TGCAGTGCTAGAGCCCCGACAGTTACAGAGACCCAGTACTTC.

The rearrangement joins TRBV13 to TRBJ2-5, with a tentative D call TRBD2 (7 bases). Germline CDR1 is PRHDT and CDR2 is FYEKMQ (reference sequence). This CDR3 is built from 14 residues. With 6 bases removed from V and 5 bases from J, the gap between germline ends came to 16 bases. The CDR3 DNA reads as TGTGCCAGCAGTTTACGGGGGGCCTATGAGACCCAGTACTTC. Translated, it gives CASSLRGAYETQYF.

This chain links TRBV7-6 with TRBJ2-7, with D perhaps being TRBD1 or TRBD2 (6 bases each). This CDR3 spans 13 amino acids. Germline V gives CDR1 SGHVS, CDR2 FNYEAQ. V gave up 5 bases and J gave up 5 bases, with 13 bases separating them. The CDR3 DNA reads TGTGCCAGCAGCGGGGGGCTCATGCACGAGCAGTACTTC. Translated, it gives CASSGGLMHEQYF.

Points on this clonotype: A much larger clone is a single base away; this may be a read error. The chain has TRBV7-2 and TRBJ1-5; D gene unclear. The CDR3 loop spans 12 amino acids. Germline CDR1 and CDR2: SGHTA and FQGNSA. The CDR3 DNA is TGTGCCGGCAGCTTAGAAGGGCGGCCCCAGCATTTT. The encoded protein is CAGSLEGRPQHF.

The chain joins TRBV25-1 to TRBJ1-6; D is possibly TRBD1 (5 bases). Germline-derived CDR1 and CDR2 are MGHDK and SYGVNS. Trimming removed 5 bases from V and 7 bases from J, with 15 bases in between. The CDR3 totals 15 residues. The CDR3 DNA reads TGTGCCAGCAGTTTATATCAGGGTAGGAATTCACCCCTCCACTTT. This gives the protein CASSLYQGRNSPLHF.

The chain couples TRBV20-1 to TRBJ2-3, with D hard to call. Germline assignment: CDR1 DFQATT and CDR2 SNEGSKA (reference sequence). The CDR3 runs to 14 residues. V shed 6 bases and J shed 0 bases, with 13 bases lying between them. The chain's CDR3 is CSATSDPSTDTQYF. As DNA, the CDR3 is TGCAGTGCCACCAGTGACCCAAGCACAGATACGCAGTATTTT.

Regarding this clonotype: The DNA is omitted, as the CDR3 cannot be located on it reliably, and the CDR3 follows TCRdb's listing. The genes are TRBV20-1 and TRBJ1-5. 21 amino acids form the CDR3, both terminal residues included. Germline CDR1 is DFQATT and CDR2 is SNEGSKA (reference sequence). CDR3 loop: CSARLAGLLRAVLRAGQPQHF.

This clonotype was seen many times. V gene TRBV5-1 combines with J gene TRBJ2-7; 9 bases line up with TRBD1. Germline V gene lookup returns CDR1 SGHRS and CDR2 YFSETQ. The V and J ends lost 4 bases and 3 bases, in that order; junction bases with no gene match: 8. CDR3 size: 15 residues. CDR3 region: CASSTYGTGFYEQYF. The CDR3 DNA is TGCGCCAGCAGCACGTACGGGACAGGGTTCTACGAGCAGTACTTC.

The V gene is TRBV5-8, the J gene TRBJ1-5; D perhaps matches TRBD1 (6 bases). The germline V gene has CDR1 SGHTS and CDR2 YDEGEE. Trimming took 4 bases from V and 3 from J, leaving 17 bases between them. This CDR3 has 16 residues. The CDR3, as DNA: TGTGCCAGCAGCCCAAGGGGTGGGGGCTTCAATCAGCCCCAGCATTTT. This gives the protein CASSPRGGGFNQPQHF.

The chain links TRBV7-8 to TRBJ2-1; tentatively, D is TRBD2 (7 bases). Germline CDR1 and CDR2: SGHVS and FQNEAQ. The germline V and J ends were trimmed by 5 bases and 9 bases, with 23 bases remaining between them. The CDR3 is 16 amino acids. DNA of the CDR3: TGTGCCAGCAGCCCTATAGGAGGGGGAGGGCCGGGTGAGCAGTTCTTC. The encoded protein is CASSPIGGGGPGEQFF. The variable domain in full, with the rest retrieved from reference TRBV7-8 and TRBJ2-1, is GAGVSQSPRYKVAKRGQDVALRCDPISGHVSLFWYQQALGQGPEFLTYFQNEAQLDKSGLPSDRFFAERPEGSVSTLKIQRTQQEDSAVYLCASSPIGGGGPGEQFFGPGTRLTVL.

This clonotype appeared many times. The chain is built from TRBV5-6 and TRBJ2-7, with D perhaps matching TRBD1 (6 bases). The CDR3 runs to 14 residues. Deletions cut 2 bases from V and 4 bases from J, with 13 bases between. CDR1 and CDR2 (germline): SGHDT, YYEEEE. The CDR3 spells CASSFARTVYEQYF. CDR3 in DNA: TGTGCCAGCAGCTTTGCCCGGACAGTATACGAGCAGTACTTC. Together with reference TRBV5-6 and TRBJ2-7, the CDR3 gives the full variable domain: DAGVTQSPTHLIKTRGQQVTLRCSPKSGHDTVSWYQQALGQGPQFIFQYYEEEERQRGNFPDRFSGHQFPNYSSELNVNALLLGDSALYLCASSFARTVYEQYFGPGTRLTVT.

The V call is TRBV5-5, the J call TRBJ2-5, with 11 bases matching TRBD2. This CDR3 contains 17 residues. Looked up from germline, CDR1 is SGHKS and CDR2 is YYEKEE (reference sequence). V dropped 1 base and J dropped 3; count of bases not matched to a gene: 8. CDR3 sequence reads: CASSLPLAGGWEETQYF. In DNA, the CDR3 is TGTGCCAGCAGCTTGCCCCTAGCGGGAGGATGGGAAGAGACCCAGTACTTC.

The V and J genes are TRBV5-6 and TRBJ2-3, with D hard to call. CDR3 length: 14 amino acids. CDR1 is SGHDT, CDR2 YYEEEE, per germline. The ends were cut back, 6 bases at V and 1 base at J, with 12 bases in the middle. The CDR3 nucleotides are TGTGCCAGCAACGAACTTATGGGCACAGATACGCAGTATTTT. As protein: CASNELMGTDTQYF.

This clonotype showed up just a few times. The rearrangement links TRBV4-1 to TRBJ2-1, with 8 nucleotides matching TRBD2. The CDR3 totals 15 residues. Unmatched junction bases numbered 7, after V lost 7 bases and J lost 2 bases. The germline CDR1 and CDR2 sequences are MGHRA and YSYEKL. The CDR3, as DNA: TGCGCCAGCAATCGGGGGGGTTTAACCTACAATGAGCAGTTCTTC. It translates to CASNRGGLTYNEQFF.

This chain joins TRBV5-4 and TRBJ1-1, with D tentatively TRBD1 (6 bases). This CDR3 comprises 14 residues. Germline V CDR1 and CDR2: SGHNT, YYREEE (reference sequence). V lost 5 bases, J lost 3 bases, and 14 bases lay in between. CDR3 loop: CASRARGGDTEAFF. The DNA for the CDR3 is TGTGCCAGCAGGGCGAGGGGGGGAGACACTGAAGCTTTCTTT.

This clonotype was observed at least ten times. This chain connects TRBV5-4 to TRBJ2-7; TRBD2 aligns across 8 bases. The CDR3 extends over 14 amino acids. With 1 base clipped from V and 4 bases from J, the junction kept 4 bases outside the gene matches. Per the germline V gene, CDR1 is SGHNT and CDR2 is YYREEE (reference sequence). The CDR3 is CASSLSGSRYEQYF. The DNA for the CDR3 is TGTGCCAGCAGCTTGAGCGGGAGTCGATACGAGCAGTACTTC.

This clonotype was observed many times. This chain joins TRBV7-9 and TRBJ2-3; no definite D call. The CDR3 consists of 13 residues. Trimming stripped 5 bases from V and 5 bases from J, with 11 bases between. Germline-derived CDR1 and CDR2 are SEHNR and FQNEAQ (reference sequence). Here the CDR3 DNA reads TGTGCCAGCAGCCGTGGTATGAGAGATACGCAGTATTTT. This sequence encodes CASSRGMRDTQYF.

The chain has TRBV25-1 and TRBJ2-7, with 9 bases lining up with TRBD1. The CDR3 totals 14 residues. The V gene end was trimmed by 8 bases and the J gene end by 5 bases; junction bases not matched to a gene: 10. Germline lookup yields CDR1 MGHDK and CDR2 SYGVNS. The CDR3 DNA reads as TGTGCCAGCGGGGGGACAGGGAGTGAAAACGAGCAGTACTTC. Encoded protein: CASGGTGSENEQYF.

The chain recombines TRBV7-6 with TRBJ1-2; a weak D match, TRBD1 (5 bases). Germline lookup yields CDR1 SGHVS and CDR2 FNYEAQ. The CDR3 has 13 residues. The chain's CDR3 is CTVQDKSFYGYTF. CDR3 bases: TGTACCGTCCAGGACAAGTCCTTCTATGGCTACACCTTC.

The table lists this clonotype with many counts. The V call is TRBV19, the J call TRBJ2-5; D gene unclear. The CDR3 totals 14 residues. Trimming took 3 bases from V and 7 from J, leaving 15 bases between them. Germline V gives CDR1 LNHDA, CDR2 SQIVND (reference sequence). The chain's CDR3 is CASSMGQPRGTQYF. The CDR3 bases are TGTGCCAGTAGTATGGGCCAACCCCGAGGGACCCAGTACTTC.

The V and J genes are TRBV7-6 and TRBJ2-2; the match to TRBD2 covers 10 bases. The CDR3 loop spans 14 amino acids. Germline V CDR1 and CDR2: SGHVS, FNYEAQ. V dropped 5 bases and J dropped 9; count of bases not matched to a gene: 6. CDR3 protein: CASSPSGGVRELFF. The CDR3 DNA reads as TGTGCCAGCAGCCCGAGCGGGGGGGTCAGGGAGCTGTTTTTT.

The rearrangement links TRBV20-1 to TRBJ2-7; TRBD2 matches at 10 bases. The junction had 7 bases not matched to a gene; V was cut back by 0 bases and J by 2 bases. Germline V CDR1 and CDR2: DFQATT, SNEGSKA (reference sequence). The CDR3 consists of 16 residues. CDR3 residues: CSARDTSGIWAYEQYF. In nucleotides, the CDR3 is TGCAGTGCTAGAGATACTAGCGGGATATGGGCCTACGAGCAGTACTTC.

Points on this clonotype: One end of the junction does not line up with germline, which may come from a read error. The chain employs TRBV10-3 and TRBJ2-7, with a tentative D call TRBD2 (6 bases). CDR1 and CDR2 (germline): ENHRY, SYGVKD. CDR3 length: 16 residues. The CDR3 DNA sequence: TGTGCCAGCAGTTCCGCCTTTAGCGGTTCCTCCTACGAGCAGTACTTC. Translation: CASSSAFSGSSYEQYF.

With respect to this clonotype: One end of the junction is discordant with germline, which a read error may explain. The gene calls are TRBV6-5 and TRBJ1-3; D is unresolved. In germline, CDR1 is MNHEY, CDR2 SVGAGI. This CDR3 is 15 amino acids long. In nucleotides, the CDR3 is TGTGCCAGCAGTTACTCGGAGAGCTCTGGAAACACCGTATATTTT. Translating gives CASSYSESSGNTVYF.

This clonotype appeared a few times. The chain links TRBV9 to TRBJ1-1; D call uncertain. The V gene's germline CDR1 is SGDLS and CDR2 YYNGEE. V was pared by 7 bases and J by 0 bases, with 16 bases between. There are 15 residues in the CDR3. CDR3 region: CASSRYDKLNTEAFF. The CDR3 nucleotides are TGTGCCAGCTCCCGATATGATAAACTGAACACTGAAGCTTTCTTT.

This clonotype was detected ten times or more. The chain combines TRBV3-1 with TRBJ2-3; no firm D call. Trimming cost V 0 bases and J 0 bases, with 4 bases left between them. Germline-derived CDR1 and CDR2 are LGHDT and YNNKEL (reference sequence). The CDR3 consists of 14 residues. CDR3 DNA: TGTGCCAGCAGCCAAGATCAGAGCACAGATACGCAGTATTTT. It yields the protein CASSQDQSTDTQYF.

This clonotype was recorded at least ten times. The chain links TRBV19 to TRBJ2-7; the D gene could be TRBD1 or TRBD2 (5 bases each). The CDR3 is made up of 13 amino acids. Deletions cut 8 bases from V and 2 bases from J, with 13 bases between. The germline gives CDR1 LNHDA, CDR2 SQIVND (reference sequence). CDR3 DNA sequence: TGTGCCAGTTCACCGGGACCTCCCTACGAGCAGTACTTC. Its translation: CASSPGPPYEQYF.

The chain couples TRBV7-9 to TRBJ2-1; D gene ambiguous. The CDR3 runs 13 residues. CDR1 and CDR2 from the germline V gene are SEHNR and FQNEAQ (reference sequence). Trimming stripped 5 bases from V and 13 bases from J, with 18 bases between. DNA for the CDR3: TGTGCCAGCAGCCCTAGTTCCCACTATAATCAGTTCTTC. Protein sequence: CASSPSSHYNQFF.